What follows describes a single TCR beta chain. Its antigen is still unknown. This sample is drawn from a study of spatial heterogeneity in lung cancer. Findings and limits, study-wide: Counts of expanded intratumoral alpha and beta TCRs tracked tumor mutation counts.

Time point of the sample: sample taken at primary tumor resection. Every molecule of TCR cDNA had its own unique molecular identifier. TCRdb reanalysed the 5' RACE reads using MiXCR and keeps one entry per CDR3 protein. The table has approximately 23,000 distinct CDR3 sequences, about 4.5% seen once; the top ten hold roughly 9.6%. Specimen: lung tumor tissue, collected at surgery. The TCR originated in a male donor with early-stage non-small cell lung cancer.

The CDR3 region has the DNA TGTGCCAGCAGCTCCCTAGCGGGAGCGCTCTACGAGCAGTACTTC. Amino acids: CASSSLAGALYEQYF. The gene calls are TRBV5-5 and TRBJ2-7; TRBD2 agrees at 10 bases. With V trimmed by 3 bases and J by 3 bases, 6 bases remained unmatched. Germline values: CDR1 SGHKS, CDR2 YYEKEE (reference sequence). The CDR3 has 15 residues.